The sequence of this TCR beta chain was determined in a study of blood T cell repertoires in COVID-19. Study context: COVID-19 samples, acute and convalescent, were from the United States, Italy and Spain.

Original methodology: Estimation of nucleated cell counts relied on the amplification of reference gene primers. The method was immunoSEQ multiplex PCR; TCRdb's version includes in-frame clones alone and lacks a portion of them. V and J calls and clone size are copied from that table; D and trimming were computed from the DNA. The data contain a few hundred thousand clones, 75% to 95% of them seen just once; the ten biggest clones take up about 2.5%. The length of the CDR3 is 14 residues. The trim removed 4 bases at V and 6 bases at J, leaving 5 bases unmatched. The germline V gene has CDR1 KGHDR and CDR2 SFDVKD.

The specimen sequenced was peripheral blood. This TCR was sampled from a young adult with COVID-19, enrolled during active disease. The V and J genes are TRBV24-1 and TRBJ2-7; 10 nucleotides agree with TRBD2. The CDR3 DNA reads TGTGCCACCAGTGACGTGGGACTAGCGTCCGAGCAGTACTTC. Encoded protein: CATSDVGLASEQYF.